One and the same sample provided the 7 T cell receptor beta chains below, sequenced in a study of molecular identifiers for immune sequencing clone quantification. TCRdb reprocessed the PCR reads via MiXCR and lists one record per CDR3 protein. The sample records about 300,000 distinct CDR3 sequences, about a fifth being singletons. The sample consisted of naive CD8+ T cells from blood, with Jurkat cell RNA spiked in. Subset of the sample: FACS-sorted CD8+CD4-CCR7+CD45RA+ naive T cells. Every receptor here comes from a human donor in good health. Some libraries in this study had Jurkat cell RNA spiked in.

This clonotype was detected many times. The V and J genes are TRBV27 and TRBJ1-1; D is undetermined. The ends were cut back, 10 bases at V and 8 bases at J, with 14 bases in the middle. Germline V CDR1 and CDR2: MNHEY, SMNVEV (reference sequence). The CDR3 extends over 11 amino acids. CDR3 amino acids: CATHTGKEAFF. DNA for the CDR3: TGTGCCACCCACACGGGGAAAGAAGCTTTCTTT.

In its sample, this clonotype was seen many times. CDR3 in amino acids: CASTLPYGEQYF. The CDR3 DNA reads TGTGCCAGCACCCTCCCGTACGGGGAGCAGTACTTC. The rearrangement links TRBV21-1 to TRBJ2-7; TRBD2, the table's D call, was not compared with the DNA. TRBV21-1 is a documented pseudogene. The CDR3 sequence is 12 residues long.

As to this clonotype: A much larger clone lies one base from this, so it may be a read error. In DNA form, the CDR3 reads TGCAGCGTTTGGGACTGGGGGTACGAGCAGTACTTC. Translated: CSVWDWGYEQYF. J is TRBJ2-7 and V is TRBV29-1, with D possibly being TRBD2 (6 bases). This CDR3 has 12 residues. The V end was cut by 5 bases, the J end by 4 bases, with 12 bases between. Germline CDR1 is SQVTM and CDR2 is ANQGSEA.

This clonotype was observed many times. The CDR3 is CATSHGYEQYF. CDR3 sequence (DNA): TGTGCCACCAGCCACGGCTACGAGCAGTACTTC. This chain joins TRBV24-1 and TRBJ2-7; D not certain. Deletions cut 7 bases from V and 3 bases from J, with 6 bases between. The germline CDR1 and CDR2 sequences are KGHDR and SFDVKD. There are 11 residues in the CDR3.

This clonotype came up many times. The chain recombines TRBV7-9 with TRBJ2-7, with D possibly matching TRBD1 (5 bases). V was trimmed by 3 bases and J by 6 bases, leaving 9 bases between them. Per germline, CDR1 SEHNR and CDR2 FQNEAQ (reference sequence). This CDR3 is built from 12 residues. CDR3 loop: CASSLTVSEQYF. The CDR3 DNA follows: TGTGCCAGCAGCTTGACAGTGTCCGAGCAGTACTTC.

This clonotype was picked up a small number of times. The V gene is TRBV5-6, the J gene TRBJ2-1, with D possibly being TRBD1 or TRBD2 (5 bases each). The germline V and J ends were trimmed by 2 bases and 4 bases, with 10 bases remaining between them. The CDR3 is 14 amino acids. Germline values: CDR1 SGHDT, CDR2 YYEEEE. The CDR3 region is CASSFGTFYNEQFF. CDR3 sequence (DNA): TGTGCCAGCAGCTTTGGGACCTTTTACAATGAGCAGTTCTTC.

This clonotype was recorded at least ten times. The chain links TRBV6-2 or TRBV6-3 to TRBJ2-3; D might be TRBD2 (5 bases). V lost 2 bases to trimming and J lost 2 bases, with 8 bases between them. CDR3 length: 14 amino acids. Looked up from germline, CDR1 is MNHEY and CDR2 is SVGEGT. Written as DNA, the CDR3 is TGTGCCAGCAGTTACCGGGGAATCACAGATACGCAGTATTTT. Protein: CASSYRGITDTQYF.